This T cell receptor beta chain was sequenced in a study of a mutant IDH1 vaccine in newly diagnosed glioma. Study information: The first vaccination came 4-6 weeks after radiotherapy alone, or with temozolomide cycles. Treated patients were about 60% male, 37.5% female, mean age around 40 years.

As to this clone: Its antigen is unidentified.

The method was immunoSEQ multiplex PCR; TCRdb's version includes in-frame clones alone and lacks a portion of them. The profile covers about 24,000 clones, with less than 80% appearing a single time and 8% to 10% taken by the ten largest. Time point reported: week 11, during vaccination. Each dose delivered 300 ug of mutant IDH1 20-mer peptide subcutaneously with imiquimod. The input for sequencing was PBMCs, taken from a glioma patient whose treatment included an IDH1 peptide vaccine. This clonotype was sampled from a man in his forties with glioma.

CDR3 bases: TGTGCCAGCAGCTTGGTTGACAGGGACACTGAAGCTTTCTTT. The encoded protein is CASSLVDRDTEAFF. The chain couples TRBV5-4 to TRBJ1-1, with 7 bases aligning to TRBD1. CDR3 length: 14 amino acids. The ends lost 0 bases at V and 3 bases at J; junction bases unmatched: 2. The germline V gene has CDR1 SGHNT and CDR2 YYREEE (reference sequence). Filled out from reference TRBV5-4 and TRBJ1-1, the complete variable domain reads ETGVTQSPTHLIKTRGQQVTLRCSSQSGHNTVSWYQQALGQGPQFIFQYYREEENGRGNFPPRFSGLQFPNYSSELNVNALELDDSALYLCASSLVDRDTEAFFGQGTRLTVV.